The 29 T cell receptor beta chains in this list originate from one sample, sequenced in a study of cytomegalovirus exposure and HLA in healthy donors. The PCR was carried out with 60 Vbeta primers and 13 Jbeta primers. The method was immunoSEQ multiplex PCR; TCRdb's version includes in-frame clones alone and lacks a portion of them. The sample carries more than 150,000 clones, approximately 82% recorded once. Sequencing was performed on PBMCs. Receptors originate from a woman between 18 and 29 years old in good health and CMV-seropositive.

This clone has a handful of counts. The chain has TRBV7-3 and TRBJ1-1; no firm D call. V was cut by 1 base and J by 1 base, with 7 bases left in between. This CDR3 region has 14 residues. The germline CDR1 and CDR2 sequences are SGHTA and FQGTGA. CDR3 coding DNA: TGTGCCAGCAGCTTAAGCAACAGGAACACTGAAGCTTTCTTT. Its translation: CASSLSNRNTEAFF. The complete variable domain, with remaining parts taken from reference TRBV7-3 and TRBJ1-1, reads GAGVSQTPSNKVTEKGKYVELRCDPISGHTALYWYRQSLGQGPEFLIYFQGTGAADDSGLPNDRFFAVRPEGSVSTLKIQRTERGDSAVYLCASSLSNRNTEAFFGQGTRLTVV.

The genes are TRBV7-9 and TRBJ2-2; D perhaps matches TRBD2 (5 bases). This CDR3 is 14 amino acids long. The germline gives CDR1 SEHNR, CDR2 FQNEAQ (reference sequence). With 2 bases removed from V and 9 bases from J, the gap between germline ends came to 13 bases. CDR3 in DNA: TGTGCCAGCAGCTTAAGCCGGGAACGGTGGGAGCTGTTTTTT. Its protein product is CASSLSRERWELFF. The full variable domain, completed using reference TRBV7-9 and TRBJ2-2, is DTGVSQNPRHKITKRGQNVTFRCDPISEHNRLYWYRQTLGQGPEFLTYFQNEAQLEKSRLLSDRFSAERPKGSFSTLEIQRTEQGDSAMYLCASSLSRERWELFFGEGSRLTVL.

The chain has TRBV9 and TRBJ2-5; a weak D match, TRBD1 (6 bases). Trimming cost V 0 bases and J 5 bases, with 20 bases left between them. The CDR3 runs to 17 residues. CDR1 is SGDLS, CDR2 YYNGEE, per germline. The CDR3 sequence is CASSVGLSPLGAETQYF. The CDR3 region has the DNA TGTGCCAGCAGCGTAGGACTATCCCCCCTGGGGGCGGAGACCCAGTACTTC.

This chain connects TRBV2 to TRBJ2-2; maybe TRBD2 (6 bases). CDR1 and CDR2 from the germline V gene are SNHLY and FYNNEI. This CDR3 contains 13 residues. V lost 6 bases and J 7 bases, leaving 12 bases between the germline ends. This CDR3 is CASSDQGGGELFF. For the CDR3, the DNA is TGTGCCAGCAGCGATCAGGGAGGCGGGGAGCTGTTTTTT. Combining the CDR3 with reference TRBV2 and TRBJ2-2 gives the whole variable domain EPEVTQTPSHQVTQMGQEVILRCVPISNHLYFYWYRQILGQKVEFLVSFYNNEISEKSEIFDDQFSVERPDGSNFTLKIRSTKLEDSAMYFCASSDQGGGELFFGEGSRLTVL.

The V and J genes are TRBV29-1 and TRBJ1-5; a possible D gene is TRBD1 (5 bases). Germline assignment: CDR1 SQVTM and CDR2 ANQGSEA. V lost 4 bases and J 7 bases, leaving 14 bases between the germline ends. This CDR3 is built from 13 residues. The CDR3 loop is CSVGSGAGQPQHF. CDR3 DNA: TGCAGCGTTGGGAGTGGGGCAGGGCAGCCCCAGCATTTT.

The CDR3 DNA reads as TGTGCCAGCAGCGCCAGGGGGAGGTCGGCTGAAGCTTTCTTT. Amino acid sequence: CASSARGRSAEAFF. The chain uses TRBV13 and TRBJ1-1, with 7 nucleotides matching TRBD1. The V gene end was trimmed by 5 bases and the J gene end by 6 bases; junction bases not matched to a gene: 9. The CDR3 contains 14 residues. The germline V gene encodes CDR1 PRHDT and CDR2 FYEKMQ (reference sequence). Supplemented by reference TRBV13 and TRBJ1-1, the full variable domain reads AAGVIQSPRHLIKEKRETATLKCYPIPRHDTVYWYQQGPGQDPQFLISFYEKMQSDKGSIPDRFSAQQFSDYHSELNMSSLELGDSALYFCASSARGRSAEAFFGQGTRLTVV.

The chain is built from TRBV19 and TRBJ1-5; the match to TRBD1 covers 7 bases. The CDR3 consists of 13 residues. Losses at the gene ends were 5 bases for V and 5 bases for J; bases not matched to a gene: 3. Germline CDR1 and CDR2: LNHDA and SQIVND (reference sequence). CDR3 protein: CASSVGQYQPQHF. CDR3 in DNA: TGTGCCAGTAGTGTGGGACAGTATCAGCCCCAGCATTTT.

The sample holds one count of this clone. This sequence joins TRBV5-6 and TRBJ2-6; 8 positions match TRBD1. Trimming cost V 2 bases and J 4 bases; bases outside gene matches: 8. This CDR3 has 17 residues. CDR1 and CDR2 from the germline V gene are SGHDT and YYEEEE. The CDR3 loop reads CASSLQGGAMGANVLTF. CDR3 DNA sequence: TGTGCCAGCAGCTTACAGGGGGGAGCTATGGGGGCCAACGTCCTGACTTTC.

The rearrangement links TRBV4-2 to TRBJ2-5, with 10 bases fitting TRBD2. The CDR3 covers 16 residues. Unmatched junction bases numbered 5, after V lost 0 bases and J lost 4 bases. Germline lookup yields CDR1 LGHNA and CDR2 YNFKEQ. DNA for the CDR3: TGTGCCAGCAGCCAAGACCCAGCGGGGGGGCCAGAGACCCAGTACTTC. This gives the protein CASSQDPAGGPETQYF.

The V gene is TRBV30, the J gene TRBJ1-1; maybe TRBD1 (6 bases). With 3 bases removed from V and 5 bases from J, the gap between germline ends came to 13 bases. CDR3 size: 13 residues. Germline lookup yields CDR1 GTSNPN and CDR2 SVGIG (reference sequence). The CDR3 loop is CAWRAFRGTEAFF. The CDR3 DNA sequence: TGTGCCTGGAGAGCGTTTAGGGGGACTGAAGCTTTCTTT.

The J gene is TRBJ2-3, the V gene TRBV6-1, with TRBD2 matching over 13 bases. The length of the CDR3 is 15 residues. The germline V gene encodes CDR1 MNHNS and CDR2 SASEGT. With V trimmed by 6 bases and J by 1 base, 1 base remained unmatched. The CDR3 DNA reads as TGTGCCAGCAGAGGACTAGCGGGGGGCACAGATACGCAGTATTTT. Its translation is CASRGLAGGTDTQYF.

The CDR3 reads CASSPPGLSDTQYF. The CDR3 DNA is TGTGCCAGCTCACCCCCGGGACTATCAGATACGCAGTATTTT. The chain combines TRBV18 with TRBJ2-3; TRBD2 matches 7 bases. V lost 3 bases, J lost 4 bases, and 4 bases stayed unmatched. This CDR3 spans 14 amino acids. Germline CDR1 and CDR2: KGHSH and LQKENI.

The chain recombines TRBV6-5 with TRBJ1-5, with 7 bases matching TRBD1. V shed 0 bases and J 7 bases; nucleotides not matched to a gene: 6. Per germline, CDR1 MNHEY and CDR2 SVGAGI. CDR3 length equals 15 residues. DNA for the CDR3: TGTGCCAGCAGTTACTCGTTCAGGGGGGTCCAGCCCCAGCATTTT. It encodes CASSYSFRGVQPQHF.

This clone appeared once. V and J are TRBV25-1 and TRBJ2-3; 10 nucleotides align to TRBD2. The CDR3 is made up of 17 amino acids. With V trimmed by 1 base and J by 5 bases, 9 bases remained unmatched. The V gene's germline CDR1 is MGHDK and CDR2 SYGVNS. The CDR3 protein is CASSESRSGGVRDTQYF. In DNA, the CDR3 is TGTGCCAGCAGTGAATCCCGAAGCGGGGGGGTTAGAGATACGCAGTATTTT.

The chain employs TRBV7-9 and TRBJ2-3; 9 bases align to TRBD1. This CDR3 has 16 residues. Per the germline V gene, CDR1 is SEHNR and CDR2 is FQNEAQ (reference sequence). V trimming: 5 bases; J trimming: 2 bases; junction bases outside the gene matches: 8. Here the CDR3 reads CASSASTGGFTDTQYF. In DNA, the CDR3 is TGTGCCAGCAGCGCCTCGACAGGGGGGTTCACAGATACGCAGTATTTT.

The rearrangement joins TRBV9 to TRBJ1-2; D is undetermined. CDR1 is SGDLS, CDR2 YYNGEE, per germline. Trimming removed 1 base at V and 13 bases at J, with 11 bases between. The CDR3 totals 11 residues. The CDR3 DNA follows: TGTGCCAGCAGCGTACCGCTAGGTATCACCTTC. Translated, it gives CASSVPLGITF.

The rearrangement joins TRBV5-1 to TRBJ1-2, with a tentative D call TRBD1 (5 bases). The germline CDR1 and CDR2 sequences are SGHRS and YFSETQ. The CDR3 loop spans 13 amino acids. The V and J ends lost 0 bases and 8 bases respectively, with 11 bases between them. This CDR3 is CASSLEQGEGYTF. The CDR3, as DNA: TGCGCCAGCAGCTTGGAGCAGGGCGAAGGCTACACCTTC.

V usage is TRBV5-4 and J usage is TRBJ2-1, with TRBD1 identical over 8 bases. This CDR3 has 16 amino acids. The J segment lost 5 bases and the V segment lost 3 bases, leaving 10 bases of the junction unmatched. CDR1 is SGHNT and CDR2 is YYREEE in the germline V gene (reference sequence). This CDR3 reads CASSSRSGQAHNEQFF. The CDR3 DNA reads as TGTGCCAGCAGCTCTCGCTCGGGACAGGCACACAATGAGCAGTTCTTC.

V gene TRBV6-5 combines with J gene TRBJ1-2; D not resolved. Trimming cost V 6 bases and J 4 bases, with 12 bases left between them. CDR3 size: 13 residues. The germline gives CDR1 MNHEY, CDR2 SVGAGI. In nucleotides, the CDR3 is TGTGCCAGCAGGAGCGGACGTCCCTATGGCTACACCTTC. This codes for CASRSGRPYGYTF.

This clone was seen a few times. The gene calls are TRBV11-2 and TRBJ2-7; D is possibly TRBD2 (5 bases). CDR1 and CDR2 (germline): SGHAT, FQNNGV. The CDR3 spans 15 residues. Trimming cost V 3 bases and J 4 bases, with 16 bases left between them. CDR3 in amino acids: CASSLSTSGVYEQYF. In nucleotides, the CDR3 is TGTGCCAGCAGCTTGTCTACCAGCGGAGTATACGAGCAGTACTTC.

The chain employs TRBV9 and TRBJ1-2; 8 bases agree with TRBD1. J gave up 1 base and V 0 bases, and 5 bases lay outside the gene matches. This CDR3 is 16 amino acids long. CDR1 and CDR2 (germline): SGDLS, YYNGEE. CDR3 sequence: CASSVARTGLNYGYTF. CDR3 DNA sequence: TGTGCCAGCAGCGTAGCCCGGACAGGGCTTAACTATGGCTACACCTTC.

CDR3 loop: CASSIGTGQNSPLHF. CDR3 DNA sequence: TGTGCCAGTAGTATCGGGACAGGGCAGAATTCACCCCTCCACTTT. The V and J genes are TRBV19 and TRBJ1-6; 9 positions match TRBD1. The J segment lost 7 bases and the V segment lost 3 bases, leaving 4 bases of the junction unmatched. The CDR3 runs to 15 residues. The germline gives CDR1 LNHDA, CDR2 SQIVND (reference sequence).

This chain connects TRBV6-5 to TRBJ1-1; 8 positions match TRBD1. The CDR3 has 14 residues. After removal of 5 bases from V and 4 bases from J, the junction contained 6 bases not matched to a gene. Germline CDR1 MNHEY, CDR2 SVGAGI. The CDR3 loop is CASSQTGGTTEAFF. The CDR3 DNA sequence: TGTGCCAGCAGTCAAACAGGGGGGACCACTGAAGCTTTCTTT.

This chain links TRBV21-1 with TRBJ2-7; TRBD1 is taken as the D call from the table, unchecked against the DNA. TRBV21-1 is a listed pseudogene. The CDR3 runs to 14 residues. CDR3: CASSREGGRYEQYV. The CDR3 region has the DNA TGTGCCAGCAGCAGGGAAGGGGGCAGGTACGAGCAGTACGTC.

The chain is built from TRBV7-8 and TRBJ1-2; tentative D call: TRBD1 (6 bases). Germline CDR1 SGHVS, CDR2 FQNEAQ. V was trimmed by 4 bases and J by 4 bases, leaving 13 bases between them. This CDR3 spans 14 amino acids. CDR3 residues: CASSSEGGLYGYTF. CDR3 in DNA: TGTGCCAGCAGCTCGGAGGGGGGGCTCTATGGCTACACCTTC.

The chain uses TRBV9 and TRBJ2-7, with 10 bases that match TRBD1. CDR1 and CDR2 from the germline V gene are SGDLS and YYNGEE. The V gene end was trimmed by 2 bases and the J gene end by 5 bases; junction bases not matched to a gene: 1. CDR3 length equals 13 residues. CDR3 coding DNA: TGTGCCAGCAGCGTCGGACAGGGGGACGAGCAGTACTTC. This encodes CASSVGQGDEQYF.

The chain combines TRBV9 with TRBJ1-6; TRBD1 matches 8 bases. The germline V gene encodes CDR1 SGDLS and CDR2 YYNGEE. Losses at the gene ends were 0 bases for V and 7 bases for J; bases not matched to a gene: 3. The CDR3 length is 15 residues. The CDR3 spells CASSVEGQENSPLHF. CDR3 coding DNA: TGTGCCAGCAGCGTAGAGGGACAGGAGAATTCACCCCTCCACTTT.

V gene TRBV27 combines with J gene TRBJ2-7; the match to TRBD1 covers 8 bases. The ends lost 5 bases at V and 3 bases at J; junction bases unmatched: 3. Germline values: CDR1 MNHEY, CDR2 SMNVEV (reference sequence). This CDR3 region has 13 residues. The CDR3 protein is CASSPGTGYEQYF. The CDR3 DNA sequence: TGTGCCAGCAGTCCCGGGACAGGCTACGAGCAGTACTTC.

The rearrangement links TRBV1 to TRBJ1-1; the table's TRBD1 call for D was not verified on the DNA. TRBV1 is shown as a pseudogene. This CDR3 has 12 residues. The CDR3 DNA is TGCACCAGCAGCTACAGGGAAGCCCGAGCTTTCTTT. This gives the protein CTSSYREARAFF.